Presented here are 21 T cell receptor beta chains from one specimen sequenced in a study of blood T cell repertoires in COVID-19. Some clones are missing from TCRdb's copy, which holds only in-frame ones; the method was immunoSEQ multiplex PCR. The sample shows some 190,000 clones, 80% of them seen only once. What was sequenced was peripheral blood. The receptors here all came from a man in his fifties or sixties with acute or convalescent COVID-19.

CDR3: CASSLDAGSSPGYEQYF. The CDR3 DNA sequence: TGCGCCAGCAGCTTGGATGCAGGTAGTTCACCCGGCTACGAGCAGTACTTC. The chain combines TRBV5-1 with TRBJ2-7; D gene ambiguous. CDR3 size: 17 residues. Germline V gene sequence: CDR1 SGHRS, CDR2 YFSETQ. V lost 0 bases and J lost 3, with 19 bases in between.

This clone was detected once. The chain has TRBV15 and TRBJ1-5, with TRBD1 as a possible D gene (5 bases). V shed 9 bases and J shed 7 bases, with 16 bases lying between them. This CDR3 has 13 amino acids. Germline loops: CDR1 LNHNV, CDR2 YYDKDF (reference sequence). The CDR3 loop is CATGGEGAQPQHF. The CDR3 DNA follows: TGTGCCACGGGAGGGGAGGGTGCGCAGCCCCAGCATTTT.

This chain links TRBV4-1 with TRBJ1-5; 9 bases line up with TRBD1. Germline CDR1 and CDR2: MGHRA and YSYEKL. CDR3 length equals 16 residues. The J segment lost 4 bases and the V segment lost 3 bases, leaving 7 bases of the junction unmatched. In DNA, the CDR3 is TGCGCCAGCAGCCAGTTCTCCGGGACAGGGAATCAGCCCCAGCATTTT. Encoded protein: CASSQFSGTGNQPQHF.

This chain joins TRBV5-1 and TRBJ2-7, with 7 bases identical to TRBD2. Germline CDR1 is SGHRS and CDR2 is YFSETQ. The ends lost 2 bases at V and 0 bases at J; junction bases unmatched: 11. This CDR3 is built from 17 residues. This CDR3 reads CASSFRVASGTSYEQYF. CDR3 coding DNA: TGCGCCAGCAGCTTCCGGGTGGCTAGCGGAACCTCCTACGAGCAGTACTTC.

The chain links TRBV10-3 to TRBJ2-3; 11 positions agree with TRBD2. Per the germline V gene, CDR1 is ENHRY and CDR2 is SYGVKD. V lost 2 bases to trimming and J lost 5 bases; unmatched junction nucleotides: 0. The CDR3 covers 14 residues. CDR3 in amino acids: CAISEGTSGDTQYF. CDR3 DNA sequence: TGTGCCATCAGTGAGGGGACTAGCGGAGATACGCAGTATTTT.

The count of this clone is one. The genes are TRBV3-1 (or the pseudogene TRBV3-2) and TRBJ1-4; D perhaps matches TRBD1 (6 bases). This CDR3 spans 17 amino acids. Germline CDR1 reads LGHDT; CDR2 reads YNNKEL (reference sequence). V was pared by 4 bases and J by 2 bases, with 17 bases between. The CDR3 region has the DNA TGTGCCAGCAGCCCCCGGCAGGGGTTGACGACTAATGAAAAACTGTTTTTT. This translates into CASSPRQGLTTNEKLFF.

This rearrangement joins TRBV19 to TRBJ1-4, with D perhaps TRBD1 (6 bases). Germline V gene sequence: CDR1 LNHDA, CDR2 SQIVND (reference sequence). Trimming stripped 7 bases from V and 7 bases from J, with 13 bases between. The CDR3 runs 13 residues. The DNA for the CDR3 is TGTGCCAGTACCCAAGGGGGTTTTGAAAAACTGTTTTTT. Encoded protein: CASTQGGFEKLFF.

The CDR3 is CASSQRPTGDNEQFF. The CDR3 nucleotides read TGTGCCAGCAGCCAAAGACCCACAGGGGACAATGAGCAGTTCTTC. The rearrangement uses TRBV3-1 (or the pseudogene TRBV3-2) and TRBJ2-1; 7 bases agree with TRBD1. The trim removed 2 bases at V and 5 bases at J, leaving 6 bases unmatched. The CDR3 has 15 amino acids. Germline V gene data show CDR1 as LGHDT and CDR2 as YNNKEL (reference sequence).

The chain uses TRBV12-3 or TRBV12-4 and TRBJ2-3; possibly TRBD1 for D (5 bases). The CDR3 covers 11 residues. V dropped 1 base and J dropped 11 bases, with 7 bases sitting between them. The CDR3, as DNA: TGTGCCAGCAGTTTAGGGACAAAGCAGTATTTT. Translating it yields CASSLGTKQYF.

This sequence joins TRBV9 and TRBJ1-3; no reliable D call. Germline V gene lookup returns CDR1 SGDLS and CDR2 YYNGEE. The CDR3 is 17 amino acids. The V gene lost 0 bases and the J gene lost 0 bases, with 13 bases spanning the gap. The CDR3 coding sequence is TGTGCCAGCAGCGTAGGGGGAGGGCCAAACTCTGGAAACACCATATATTTT. It translates to CASSVGGGPNSGNTIYF.

This chain uses TRBV29-1 with TRBJ1-3, with a possible D match to TRBD1 (5 bases). The CDR3 extends over 14 amino acids. Germline V CDR1 and CDR2: SQVTM, ANQGSEA. The V end lost 2 bases, the J end lost 4 bases, and 12 bases lay between the germline ends. Here the CDR3 reads CSVESGFTGNTIYF. For the CDR3, the DNA is TGCAGCGTTGAATCAGGGTTTACAGGAAACACCATATATTTT.

V is TRBV6-2 or TRBV6-3 and J is TRBJ1-3; D is ambiguous. Trimming pared 4 bases from V and 4 bases from J, leaving 11 bases between. The germline V gene has CDR1 MNHEY and CDR2 SVGEGT. The CDR3 totals 14 residues. CDR3 region: CASSLASSGNTIYF. In nucleotides, the CDR3 is TGTGCCAGCAGTTTGGCATCTTCGGGAAACACCATATATTTT.

This sequence joins TRBV29-1 and TRBJ1-2, with TRBD1 matching over 9 bases. Germline V gene data show CDR1 as SQVTM and CDR2 as ANQGSEA. Trimming cost V 4 bases and J 5 bases; bases outside gene matches: 5. CDR3 length: 13 amino acids. CDR3 DNA sequence: TGCAGCGTTGGACAGGGGGGTGGGTATGGCTACACCTTC. This gives the protein CSVGQGGGYGYTF.

This clone was detected only once. The gene calls are TRBV6-5 and TRBJ2-1, with 11 nucleotides matching TRBD2. Germline-derived CDR1 and CDR2 are MNHEY and SVGAGI. Trimming took 7 bases from V and 6 from J; bases not matched to a gene: 2. There are 13 residues in the CDR3. The chain's CDR3 is CASTLAGGNEQFF. The CDR3 DNA is TGTGCCAGCACGCTAGCGGGAGGCAATGAGCAGTTCTTC.

The chain employs TRBV19 and TRBJ2-5, with 8 bases lining up with TRBD1. CDR3 length equals 15 residues. From germline, CDR1 is LNHDA and CDR2 SQIVND (reference sequence). With 3 bases clipped from V and 13 bases from J, the junction kept 16 bases outside the gene matches. Here the CDR3 reads CASSMPRTGRHLAYF. CDR3 DNA: TGTGCCAGTAGTATGCCCCGGACAGGGAGACATCTTGCGTACTTC.

This clone appeared a single time. The chain carries TRBV12-3 or TRBV12-4 and TRBJ2-5; D might be TRBD2 (5 bases). The CDR3 is 13 residues long. V lost 7 bases and J lost 4, with 13 bases in between. The CDR3 reads CASTITSRETQYF. CDR3 DNA sequence: TGTGCCAGCACTATTACTAGTCGAGAGACCCAGTACTTC.

The gene calls are TRBV19 and TRBJ1-5; 7 nucleotides align to TRBD1. With 4 bases clipped from V and 6 bases from J, the junction kept 6 bases outside the gene matches. CDR1 is LNHDA and CDR2 is SQIVND in the germline V gene (reference sequence). The CDR3 loop spans 14 amino acids. The CDR3 DNA follows: TGTGCCAGTAGTACCGGTGACAGGGTTCAGCCCCAGCATTTT. This codes for CASSTGDRVQPQHF.

This rearrangement joins TRBV7-3 to TRBJ2-7; 9 positions match TRBD2. The V segment lost 2 bases and the J segment 6 bases; nucleotides outside the gene matches: 5. This CDR3 contains 14 residues. Germline-derived CDR1 and CDR2 are SGHTA and FQGTGA. The CDR3 nucleotides are TGTGCCAGCAGCTTAGCGGGGGGGCGGAGCGAGCAGTACTTC. Amino acid sequence: CASSLAGGRSEQYF.

The chain employs TRBV24-1 and TRBJ2-1; D gene ambiguous. The V gene's germline CDR1 is KGHDR and CDR2 SFDVKD. V was pared by 2 bases and J by 16 bases, with 14 bases between. The CDR3 runs 12 residues. CDR3 in amino acids: CATSDWSAVPFF. CDR3 nucleotides: TGTGCCACCAGTGATTGGAGCGCAGTGCCTTTCTTC.

The chain uses TRBV10-3 and TRBJ2-7, with 7 bases fitting TRBD2. V lost 11 bases and J lost 7; bases outside the gene matches: 23. The CDR3 is 16 residues long. The germline V gene has CDR1 ENHRY and CDR2 SYGVKD. For the CDR3, the DNA is TGTGCCCTATCATCGGGGCTAGCGGAATTGGGTGAGGAGCAGTACTTC. Translated, it gives CALSSGLAELGEEQYF.

V gene TRBV27 combines with J gene TRBJ1-5; D perhaps matches TRBD1 (6 bases). Looked up from germline, CDR1 is MNHEY and CDR2 is SMNVEV (reference sequence). Trimming removed 2 bases at V and 6 bases at J, with 20 bases between. CDR3 length: 17 amino acids. CDR3: CASSLIQGGGPLQPQHF. Here the CDR3 DNA reads TGTGCCAGCAGTTTAATCCAAGGGGGGGGGCCCCTTCAGCCCCAGCATTTT.